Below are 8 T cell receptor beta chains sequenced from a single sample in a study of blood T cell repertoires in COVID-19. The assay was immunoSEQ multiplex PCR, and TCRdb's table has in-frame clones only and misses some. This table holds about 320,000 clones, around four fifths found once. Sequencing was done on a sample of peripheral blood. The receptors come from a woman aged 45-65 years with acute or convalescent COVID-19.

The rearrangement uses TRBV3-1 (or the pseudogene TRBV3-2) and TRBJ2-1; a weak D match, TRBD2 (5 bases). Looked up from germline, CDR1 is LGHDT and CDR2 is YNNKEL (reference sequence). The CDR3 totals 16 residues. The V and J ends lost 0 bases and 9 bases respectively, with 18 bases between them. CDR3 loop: CASSQEIGWRRSEQFF. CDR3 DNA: TGTGCCAGCAGCCAAGAAATAGGTTGGAGGAGAAGTGAGCAGTTCTTC.

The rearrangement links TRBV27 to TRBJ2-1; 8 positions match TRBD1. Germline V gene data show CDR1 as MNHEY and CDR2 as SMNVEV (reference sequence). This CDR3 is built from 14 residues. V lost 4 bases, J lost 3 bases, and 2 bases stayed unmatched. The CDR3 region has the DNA TGTGCCAGCAGTTCGACAGGGGTCTACAATGAGCAGTTCTTC. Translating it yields CASSSTGVYNEQFF.

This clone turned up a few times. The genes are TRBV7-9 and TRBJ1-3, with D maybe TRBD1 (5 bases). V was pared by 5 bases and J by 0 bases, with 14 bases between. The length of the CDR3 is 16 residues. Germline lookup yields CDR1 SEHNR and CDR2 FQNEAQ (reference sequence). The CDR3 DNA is TGTGCCAGCAGCCTAGGCGTGGGGGGCTCTGGAAACACCATATATTTT. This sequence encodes CASSLGVGGSGNTIYF. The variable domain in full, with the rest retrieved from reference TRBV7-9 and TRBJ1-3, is DTGVSQNPRHKITKRGQNVTFRCDPISEHNRLYWYRQTLGQGPEFLTYFQNEAQLEKSRLLSDRFSAERPKGSFSTLEIQRTEQGDSAMYLCASSLGVGGSGNTIYFGEGSWLTVV.

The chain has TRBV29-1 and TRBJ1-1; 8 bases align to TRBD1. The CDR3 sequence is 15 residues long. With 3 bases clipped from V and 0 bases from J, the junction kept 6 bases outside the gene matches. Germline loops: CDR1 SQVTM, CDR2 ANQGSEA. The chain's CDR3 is CSVERWTGLNTEAFF. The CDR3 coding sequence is TGCAGCGTTGAGAGGTGGACAGGGCTGAACACTGAAGCTTTCTTT. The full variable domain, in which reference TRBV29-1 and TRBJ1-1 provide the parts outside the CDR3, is SAVISQKPSRDICQRGTSLTIQCQVDSQVTMMFWYRQQPGQSLTLIATANQGSEATYESGFVIDKFPISRPNLTFSTLTVSNMSPEDSSIYLCSVERWTGLNTEAFFGQGTRLTVV.

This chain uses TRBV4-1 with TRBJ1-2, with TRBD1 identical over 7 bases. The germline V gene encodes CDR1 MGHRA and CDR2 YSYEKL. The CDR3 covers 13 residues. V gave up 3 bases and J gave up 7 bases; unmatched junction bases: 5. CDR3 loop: CASSQGQISGYTF. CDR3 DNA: TGCGCCAGCAGCCAGGGACAGATAAGTGGCTACACCTTC.

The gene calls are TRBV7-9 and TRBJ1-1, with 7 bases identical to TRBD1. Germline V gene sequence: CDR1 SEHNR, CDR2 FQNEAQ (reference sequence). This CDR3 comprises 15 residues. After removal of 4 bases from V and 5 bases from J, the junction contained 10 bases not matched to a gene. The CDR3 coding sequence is TGTGCCAGCAGCTCCCAAGGGGGCGCCGGGACTGAAGCTTTCTTT. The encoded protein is CASSSQGGAGTEAFF.

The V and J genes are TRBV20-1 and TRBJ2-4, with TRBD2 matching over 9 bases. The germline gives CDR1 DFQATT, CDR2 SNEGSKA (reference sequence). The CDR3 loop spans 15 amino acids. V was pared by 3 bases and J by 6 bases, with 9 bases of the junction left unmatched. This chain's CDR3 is CSASPSGVRTNIQYF. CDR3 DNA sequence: TGCAGTGCTAGTCCTAGCGGGGTACGAACAAACATTCAGTACTTC.

Here the CDR3 reads CASSLGRANGYTF. CDR3 in DNA: TGTGCCAGCAGCTTGGGCAGGGCCAATGGCTACACCTTC. The rearrangement uses TRBV11-1 and TRBJ1-2, with D possibly matching TRBD1 (5 bases). CDR1 is SGHAT and CDR2 is FQDESV in the germline V gene (reference sequence). Trimming pared 3 bases from V and 6 bases from J, leaving 11 bases between. The CDR3 is 13 amino acids.